This T cell receptor beta chain was identified during a study of lymphopenia after photon versus proton radiotherapy. Profiled with immunoSEQ multiplex PCR; TCRdb holds only in-frame clones, not every one. The sample lists 15,000 to 20,000 clones; almost 85% were seen once. CDR1 and CDR2 (germline): GTSNPN, SVGIG (reference sequence). The CDR3 runs 15 residues. The germline V and J ends were trimmed by 4 bases and 6 bases, with 19 bases remaining between them. The rearrangement joins TRBV30 to TRBJ2-1; the D call may be TRBD1 or TRBD2 (5 bases each). The clonotype was recovered from a woman between 50 and 59 years old with pancreatic cancer. Here the sequenced sample was peripheral blood, taken from a patient treated with photon-based radiotherapy. The CDR3: CAWTFGEGIRNEQFF. CDR3 in DNA: TGTGCCTGGACATTCGGTGAGGGGATCCGCAATGAGCAGTTCTTC.